This T cell receptor beta chain is drawn from a study of regulatory T cells in long-lasting Graves disease. Time point here: newly diagnosed GD, antithyroid drugs for less than 3 months. PBMC RNA served as the TCR library source. Germline V gene lookup returns CDR1 SGHAT and CDR2 FQNNGV. V lost 4 bases and J lost 4, with 17 bases in between. The CDR3 extends over 15 amino acids. In building TCR beta libraries, iRepertoire HTBI primers were used together with Arm-PCR of CDR3 regions. Each CDR3 protein is one row after TCRdb ran MiXCR on the multiplex PCR reads. The sample carries approximately 390,000 distinct CDR3 sequences, 15% to 20% recorded once. These data are also associated with another study on T cells in Graves' hyperthyroidism and ophthalmopathy. That publication notes: Uncontrolled infections, other autoimmune diseases, pregnancy or lactation led to exclusion of patients. Diagnoses used clinical symptoms, serum thyroxine and TRAb, thyroid ultrasound and orbital computed tomography.

The genes are TRBV11-2 and TRBJ2-7; possibly TRBD1 or TRBD2 for D (5 bases each). The TCR was taken from a woman under 30 with Graves disease. The sequences come from peripheral blood mononuclear cells (PBMCs), collected at new diagnosis, from a patient treated with antithyroid drugs. CDR3: CASSSGPGPRYEQYF. In nucleotides, the CDR3 is TGTGCCAGCAGCTCGGGACCCGGGCCTAGATACGAGCAGTACTTC.